The rows below give T cell receptor beta chains drawn from one sample of a study of Graves' ophthalmopathy and Graves' hyperthyroidism. TCRdb passed the multiplex PCR reads through MiXCR, listing each CDR3 protein once. In the table there are about 180,000 distinct CDR3 sequences, roughly two fifths of which are singletons. The sample was peripheral blood. These receptors all come from a woman in her thirties or forties with Graves' ophthalmopathy. Both conserved end residues are part of each CDR3. The D gene is left open where the match is weak. Clone size is shown for a subset of rows, as once, few, many or a class of expanded clone.

14,TRBD1,TRBJ1-1,-,TRBV6-1,CAISATGSNTEAFF,TGTGCCATCTCCGCGACAGGGTCAAACACTGAAGCTTTCTTT
13,TRBD2,TRBJ2-7,once,TRBV12-3/TRBV12-4,CASTGGSSYEQYF,TGTGCCAGCACCGGGGGGAGCTCCTACGAGCAGTACTTC
15,TRBD1,TRBJ2-5,many,TRBV12-3/TRBV12-4,CASSPRDRGAWTQYF,TGTGCCAGCAGCCCCCGGGACAGGGGTGCATGGACCCAGTACTTC
14,TRBD1,TRBJ1-1,few,TRBV12-3/TRBV12-4,CASSFGQGNTEAFF,TGTGCCAGCAGTTTCGGACAGGGGAACACTGAAGCTTTCTTT
11,TRBD1,TRBJ1-2,many,TRBV28,CASSRTGGYTF,TGTGCCAGCAGTCGGACAGGCGGCTACACCTTC
15,-,TRBJ2-7,many,TRBV6-1,CASGKGGGGPYEQYF,TGTGCCAGCGGTAAAGGGGGTGGGGGTCCCTACGAGCAGTACTTC
20,TRBD2,TRBJ2-5,many,TRBV7-2,CASSSDQWTSGRAVQETQYF,TGTGCCAGCAGTTCCGACCAGTGGACTAGCGGGAGGGCGGTACAAGAGACCCAGTACTTC
14,TRBD1,TRBJ1-1,many,TRBV12-3/TRBV12-4,CASSDTGGRTEAFF,TGTGCCAGCAGTGACACAGGGGGCAGGACTGAAGCTTTCTTT
18,TRBD1,TRBJ1-5,many,TRBV6-5,CASSPLSGQGASNQPQHF,TGTGCCAGCAGTCCATTATCGGGACAGGGGGCGAGCAATCAGCCCCAGCATTTT
15,TRBD2,TRBJ2-7,many,TRBV15,CATSRALAGAAEQYF,TGTGCCACCAGCAGAGCGCTAGCGGGAGCTGCCGAGCAGTACTTC
17,TRBD1,TRBJ1-2,many,TRBV28,CASSLRQGLTIYYGYTF,TGTGCCAGCAGTTTAAGACAGGGATTAACGATTTATTATGGCTACACCTTC
14,-,TRBJ2-2,many,TRBV7-6,CASSLDTSTGELFF,TGTGCCAGCAGTTTGGACACCTCCACCGGGGAGCTGTTTTTT
11,-,TRBJ2-5,-,TRBV19,CASSTTGTQYF,TGTGCCAGTAGCACCACCGGGACCCAGTACTTC
14,TRBD1,TRBJ1-2,many,TRBV27,CASSLTRGQDGYTF,TGTGCCAGCAGTTTAACCCGTGGACAGGATGGCTACACCTTC
11,-,TRBJ1-1,many,TRBV28,CASSLKIHSFF,TGTGCCAGCAGTTTAAAGATCCATTCTTTCTTT
14,-,TRBJ2-5,many,TRBV6-5,CASSYGVAIETQYF,TGTGCCAGCAGTTACGGGGTAGCGATAGAGACCCAGTACTTC
15,-,TRBJ2-5,many,TRBV12-3/TRBV12-4,CASSPRQGGMETQYF,TGTGCCAGCAGTCCACGACAGGGCGGGATGGAGACCCAGTACTTC
10,-,TRBJ2-5,-,TRBV29-1,CSVHQETQYF,TGCAGCGTACACCAAGAGACCCAGTACTTC
14,-,TRBJ2-5,many,TRBV7-2,CASSLVVGQETQYF,TGTGCCAGCAGCTTAGTTGTCGGCCAAGAGACCCAGTACTTC
12,TRBD1,TRBJ2-7,-,TRBV12-3/TRBV12-4,CASRGQGYEQYF,TGTGCCAGCAGGGGACAGGGGTACGAGCAGTACTTC
17,TRBD1,TRBJ1-6,many,TRBV19,CASSVWTGVVHNSPLHF,TGTGCCAGTAGTGTCTGGACAGGAGTCGTTCATAATTCACCCCTCCACTTT
14,-,TRBJ1-2,many,TRBV24-1,CATSDSGPNYGYTF,TGTGCCACCAGTGATTCCGGGCCAAACTATGGCTACACCTTC
14,-,TRBJ1-2,-,TRBV2,CASSEDGTNYGYTF,TGTGCCAGCAGTGAAGATGGGACCAACTATGGCTACACCTTC
16,TRBD1,TRBJ1-1,-,TRBV20-1,CSARPRDRLRYAEAFF,TGCAGTGCGAGACCGCGGGACAGACTCCGCTACGCTGAAGCTTTCTTT
14,-,TRBJ2-7,-,TRBV28,CATREAETPYEQYF,TGTGCCACCAGGGAGGCGGAGACCCCCTACGAGCAGTACTTC
14,-,TRBJ2-7,many,TRBV12-3/TRBV12-4,CASSTGTSSYEQYF,TGTGCCAGCAGTACAGGGACCAGCTCCTACGAGCAGTACTTC
15,-,TRBJ1-1,many,TRBV4-1,CASSQGYGGNTEAFF,TGCGCCAGCAGCCAAGGTTACGGTGGAAACACTGAAGCTTTCTTT
15,TRBD1,TRBJ1-6,-,TRBV6-1,CASRGTGLPKPPLHF,TGTGCCAGCAGGGGGACAGGGCTACCTAAACCACCCCTCCACTTT
13,-,TRBJ1-1,many,TRBV30,CACRFLENTEAFF,TGTGCCTGTAGGTTCTTAGAGAACACTGAAGCTTTCTTT
13,-,TRBJ2-3,many,TRBV6-1,CASKSLSTDTQYF,TGTGCCAGCAAGTCTCTCAGCACAGATACGCAGTATTTT
13,TRBD1,TRBJ1-1,-,TRBV12-3/TRBV12-4,CASSRQQGRGAFF,TGTGCCAGCAGCCGACAACAGGGGCGGGGGGCTTTCTTT
14,-,TRBJ1-1,many,TRBV19,CASSKTGFGTEAFF,TGTGCCAGTAGTAAGACAGGTTTTGGCACTGAAGCTTTCTTT
14,-,TRBJ2-7,many,TRBV12-3/TRBV12-4,CASTQGGPDYEQYF,TGTGCCAGCACTCAAGGGGGGCCGGATTACGAGCAGTACTTC
15,-,TRBJ2-4,-,TRBV15,CATSSGGVAKNIQYF,TGTGCCACCAGCAGCGGTGGAGTGGCCAAAAACATTCAGTACTTC
14,-,TRBJ2-7,many,TRBV4-3,CASSQDLQAGEQYF,TGCGCCAGCAGCCAAGATTTACAAGCGGGCGAGCAGTACTTC
15,-,TRBJ2-7,many,TRBV6-2/TRBV6-3,CASSYSTRSGYEQYF,TGTGCCAGCAGTTACTCTACTCGCTCGGGGTACGAGCAGTACTTC
12,TRBD1,TRBJ1-1,-,TRBV2,CVKTGARPEAFF,TGTGTTAAGACAGGGGCCCGGCCCGAAGCTTTCTTT
10,-,TRBJ2-7,many,TRBV29-1,CSVGEYEQYF,TGCAGCGTTGGGGAGTACGAGCAGTACTTC
12,-,TRBJ2-2,many,TRBV12-3/TRBV12-4,CASSLGSGELFF,TGTGCCAGCAGTTTGGGTTCCGGGGAGCTGTTTTTT
14,-,TRBJ2-7,many,TRBV7-2,CASSQRWGVYEQYF,TGTGCCAGCAGCCAACGTTGGGGGGTCTACGAGCAGTACTTC
15,TRBD2,TRBJ2-7,-,TRBV7-2,CASTPGGGESYEQYF,TGTGCCAGCACCCCCGGGGGGGGGGAATCCTACGAGCAGTACTTC
15,-,TRBJ2-6,-,TRBV5-1,CASSFDRSGANVLTF,TGCGCCAGCAGCTTCGACAGGAGTGGGGCCAACGTCCTGACTTTC
14,-,TRBJ2-5,many,TRBV30,CAWSVGDIQETQYF,TGTGCCTGGAGTGTAGGGGACATCCAAGAGACCCAGTACTTC
14,-,TRBJ1-5,many,TRBV7-9,CASSFGQPNQPQHF,TGTGCCAGCAGCTTCGGACAGCCGAATCAGCCCCAGCATTTT
14,-,TRBJ1-1,-,TRBV7-9,CASSLEVRFTEAFF,TGTGCCAGCAGCTTAGAAGTGAGGTTCACTGAAGCTTTCTTT
14,-,TRBJ2-7,once,TRBV7-3,CASSSTGPSYEQYF,TGTGCCAGCAGCTCCACGGGTCCTTCCTACGAGCAGTACTTC